The 29 T cell receptor beta chains in this list originate from one sample, sequenced in a study of neurological immune-mediated disorders. TCRdb used MiXCR to reprocess the 5' RACE reads, holding one entry per CDR3 protein. There are tens of thousands of distinct CDR3 sequences in the sample; 4.5% to 6% occur only once, and roughly 2% lies in the top ten. Sequencing was done on a sample of PBMCs. The source of these receptors is an older woman with multiple sclerosis.

Turning to this clonotype: A read error may explain this, as a much larger clone is one base away. The J gene is TRBJ1-4, the V gene TRBV7-8; D perhaps matches TRBD1 (6 bases). Germline V gene lookup returns CDR1 SGHVS and CDR2 FQNEAQ. The CDR3 totals 14 residues. Trimming removed 5 bases from V and 7 bases from J, with 14 bases in between. The CDR3, as DNA: TGTGCCAGCAGCCATAGGGGGTCGGCTGAAAAACTGTTTTTT. It specifies CASSHRGSAEKLFF.

V gene TRBV7-2 combines with J gene TRBJ2-5; D is tentatively TRBD1 or TRBD2 (5 bases each). Germline-derived CDR1 and CDR2 are SGHTA and FQGNSA. V lost 5 bases, J lost 1 base, and 20 bases lay in between. The length of the CDR3 is 17 residues. The CDR3 nucleotides are TGTGCCAGCAGCACTAAACTCGGGGCCGGAAGCCAAGAGACCCAGTACTTC. Its translation: CASSTKLGAGSQETQYF.

Worth noting for this clonotype: A clone one base away is much larger, so this may be a read error. V is TRBV9 and J is TRBJ1-2; D unresolved. CDR1 and CDR2 from the germline V gene are SGDLS and YYNGEE. This CDR3 comprises 15 residues. V shed 0 bases and J shed 4 bases, with 13 bases lying between them. CDR3 sequence: CASSVDGKGRYGYTF. For the CDR3, the DNA is TGTGCCAGCAGCGTAGACGGGAAGGGCCGCTATGGCTACACCTTC.

The chain employs TRBV20-1 and TRBJ1-1; TRBD1 agrees at 7 bases. V was clipped by 6 bases and J by 10 bases; unmatched bases: 8. CDR1 is DFQATT and CDR2 is SNEGSKA in the germline V gene (reference sequence). There are 11 residues in the CDR3. As DNA, the CDR3 is TGCAGTGCCGTGACAGGGAAGATAGCTTTCTTT. It codes for CSAVTGKIAFF.

This clonotype was recorded at least ten times. The CDR3 nucleotides read TGTGCCAGCAGCTTACAGGGAGCGGGCCCCACAGATACGCAGTATTTT. This sequence encodes CASSLQGAGPTDTQYF. V usage is TRBV13 and J usage is TRBJ2-3; possible D gene TRBD2, 6 bases. Germline values: CDR1 PRHDT, CDR2 FYEKMQ (reference sequence). The V gene lost 2 bases and the J gene lost 2 bases, with 14 bases spanning the gap. This CDR3 is built from 16 residues.

The genes are TRBV20-1 and TRBJ1-1, with TRBD1 as a possible D gene (5 bases). The V end lost 3 bases, the J end lost 7 bases, and 21 bases lay between the germline ends. From germline, CDR1 is DFQATT and CDR2 SNEGSKA (reference sequence). There are 15 residues in the CDR3. The CDR3, as DNA: TGCAGTGCTAGGACGGGGAGAGAGGGGCGAGTTGAAGCTTTCTTT. This translates into CSARTGREGRVEAFF.

This clonotype was detected ten times or more. The rearrangement joins TRBV5-1 to TRBJ2-6; D not certain. The CDR3 contains 15 residues. Trimming pared 1 base from V and 0 bases from J, leaving 5 bases between. Germline V gene data show CDR1 as SGHRS and CDR2 as YFSETQ. Written as DNA, the CDR3 is TGCGCCAGCAGCTTGCCCCTCTCTGGGGCCAACGTCCTGACTTTC. As protein: CASSLPLSGANVLTF. Full variable domain (outside the CDR3, taken from reference TRBV5-1 and TRBJ2-6): KAGVTQTPRYLIKTRGQQVTLSCSPISGHRSVSWYQQTPGQGLQFLFEYFSETQRNKGNFPGRFSGRQFSNSRSEMNVSTLELGDSALYLCASSLPLSGANVLTFGAGSRLTVL.

This clonotype has ten or more counts. The gene calls are TRBV27 and TRBJ2-7; TRBD1 aligns across 10 bases. After removal of 5 bases from V and 5 bases from J, the junction contained 15 bases not matched to a gene. Looked up from germline, CDR1 is MNHEY and CDR2 is SMNVEV (reference sequence). The CDR3 sequence is 17 residues long. Here the CDR3 DNA reads TGTGCCAGCAGTCCCCTCGGCGGGACAGGGGTCCCCCACGAGCAGTACTTC. It encodes CASSPLGGTGVPHEQYF.

This clonotype was found many times. The chain couples TRBV20-1 to TRBJ1-2; possibly TRBD1 for D (5 bases). Germline CDR1 DFQATT, CDR2 SNEGSKA (reference sequence). Trimming took 5 bases from V and 3 from J, leaving 13 bases between them. CDR3 length equals 13 residues. In nucleotides, the CDR3 is TGCAGTGCTTGGGACGAAGCTTACTATGGCTACACCTTC. Translating gives CSAWDEAYYGYTF.

This clonotype has ten or more counts. The chain employs TRBV7-2 and TRBJ2-7; D is perhaps TRBD1 (6 bases). Trimming stripped 2 bases from V and 6 bases from J, with 17 bases between. Germline V CDR1 and CDR2: SGHTA, FQGNSA. The CDR3 spans 15 residues. CDR3 DNA: TGTGCCAGCAGCTTACTTTGGCAGGGGAAGGTCGAGCAGTACTTC. Its protein product is CASSLLWQGKVEQYF.

J is TRBJ2-7 and V is TRBV7-9; D is ambiguous. Looked up from germline, CDR1 is SEHNR and CDR2 is FQNEAQ (reference sequence). The CDR3 is 12 amino acids. Trimming left V 6 bases short and J 3 bases short, with 9 bases between. CDR3 bases: TGTGCCAGCAGTGTTCAATACTACGAGCAGTACTTC. Its protein is CASSVQYYEQYF.

This clonotype was counted ten times or more. The chain links TRBV3-1 to TRBJ2-1; TRBD2 agrees at 7 bases. The CDR3 runs 13 residues. In germline, CDR1 is LGHDT, CDR2 YNNKEL (reference sequence). The V segment lost 0 bases and the J segment 12 bases; nucleotides outside the gene matches: 5. CDR3 region: CASSQDPSGGQFF. DNA of the CDR3: TGTGCCAGCAGCCAAGACCCCTCGGGAGGGCAGTTCTTC.

This clonotype came up many times. The chain combines TRBV20-1 with TRBJ1-1; 7 bases align to TRBD1. CDR1 is DFQATT, CDR2 SNEGSKA, per germline (reference sequence). This CDR3 region has 14 residues. V shed 6 bases, J shed 1 base, and the junction held 8 bases outside the gene matches. The CDR3 sequence: CSAKRGGKNTEAFF. DNA of the CDR3: TGCAGTGCGAAACGAGGGGGCAAGAACACTGAAGCTTTCTTT.

This clonotype was recorded many times. The chain carries TRBV9 and TRBJ2-3, with a weak D call TRBD2 (6 bases). This CDR3 spans 14 amino acids. V was clipped by 2 bases and J by 5 bases, with 12 bases between them. Germline V CDR1 and CDR2: SGDLS, YYNGEE. The DNA for the CDR3 is TGTGCCAGCAGCGTCGGAGGGTTAGGAGATACGCAGTATTTT. It translates to CASSVGGLGDTQYF.

This clonotype was observed at least ten times. The chain recombines TRBV4-2 with TRBJ2-7; 7 bases are a match to TRBD2. Per germline, CDR1 LGHNA and CDR2 YNFKEQ. V was pared by 1 base and J by 3 bases, with 9 bases of the junction left unmatched. CDR3 length: 16 amino acids. Written as DNA, the CDR3 is TGTGCCAGCAGCCAAGTAAGTGGCGGGAGTTTCTACGAGCAGTACTTC. This encodes CASSQVSGGSFYEQYF.

This clonotype showed up many times. The rearrangement joins TRBV25-1 to TRBJ1-4; D unresolved. Germline V CDR1 and CDR2: MGHDK, SYGVNS. This CDR3 spans 12 amino acids. The germline V and J ends were trimmed by 5 bases and 7 bases, with 8 bases remaining between them. The CDR3 loop is CASSLVGEKLFF. CDR3 sequence (DNA): TGTGCCAGCAGTCTGGTGGGTGAAAAACTGTTTTTT. Supplemented by reference TRBV25-1 and TRBJ1-4, the full variable domain reads EADIYQTPRYLVIGTGKKITLECSQTMGHDKMYWYQQDPGMELHLIHYSYGVNSTEKGDLSSESTVSRIRTEHFPLTLESARPSHTSQYLCASSLVGEKLFFGSGTQLSVL.

Ten or more counts support this clonotype. The chain links TRBV5-5 to TRBJ2-3, with D perhaps matching TRBD2 (6 bases). Germline CDR1 SGHKS, CDR2 YYEKEE (reference sequence). Trimming pared 4 bases from V and 1 base from J, leaving 16 bases between. The CDR3 has 16 residues. This CDR3 is CASSRRGGDGTDTQYF. CDR3 bases: TGTGCCAGCAGCCGAAGAGGAGGGGACGGCACAGATACGCAGTATTTT.

This clonotype was observed many times. The chain joins TRBV3-1 to TRBJ2-7; D is possibly TRBD2 (5 bases). Germline-derived CDR1 and CDR2 are LGHDT and YNNKEL (reference sequence). This CDR3 comprises 14 residues. Trimming took 0 bases from V and 6 from J, leaving 12 bases between them. The CDR3 here is CASSQDGAAGEQYF. The DNA for the CDR3 is TGTGCCAGCAGCCAAGATGGTGCTGCGGGCGAGCAGTACTTC.

This clonotype occurred a few times. The chain joins TRBV7-2 to TRBJ1-1; D might be TRBD1 (6 bases). V lost 5 bases and J lost 3, with 10 bases in between. Germline V CDR1 and CDR2: SGHTA, FQGNSA. The CDR3 is made up of 13 amino acids. The DNA of the CDR3 is TGTGCCAGCAGCCAAAGGGGGTACACTGAAGCTTTCTTT. As protein: CASSQRGYTEAFF.

This clonotype was seen at least ten times. The V gene is TRBV12-3 or TRBV12-4, the J gene TRBJ2-7; the D gene is possibly TRBD1 (5 bases). V shed 4 bases and J shed 3 bases, with 10 bases lying between them. This CDR3 region has 13 residues. CDR3 bases: TGTGCCAGCAGTTCCGAGACAGTCTACGAGCAGTACTTC. It encodes CASSSETVYEQYF.

The chain couples TRBV5-6 to TRBJ2-7; 11 bases are shared with TRBD2. From germline, CDR1 is SGHDT and CDR2 YYEEEE. The CDR3 consists of 15 residues. The ends lost 1 base at V and 3 bases at J; junction bases unmatched: 3. In nucleotides, the CDR3 is TGTGCCAGCAGCTTGTTAACTAGCGGGAGCTACGAGCAGTACTTC. As protein: CASSLLTSGSYEQYF.

Ten or more counts support this clonotype. The chain couples TRBV7-2 to TRBJ2-1; TRBD1 might be the D (5 bases). Germline CDR1 SGHTA, CDR2 FQGNSA. V was pared by 3 bases and J by 7 bases, with 13 bases between. The CDR3 contains 14 residues. The CDR3 DNA is TGTGCCAGCAGCTTTCTAAGGGGTGGGAATGAGCAGTTCTTC. Protein product: CASSFLRGGNEQFF.

This clonotype occurred many times. This chain links TRBV15 with TRBJ2-7, with D possibly called TRBD1 or TRBD2 (5 bases each). V gave up 5 bases and J gave up 11 bases, with 16 bases separating them. The CDR3 is 12 residues long. CDR1 is LNHNV and CDR2 is YYDKDF in the germline V gene (reference sequence). The CDR3 DNA reads TGTGCCACCAGCGTCGGGACGCGAACGAAGTACTTC. Its translation: CATSVGTRTKYF.

This clonotype was seen a few times. V is TRBV3-1 and J is TRBJ2-6; D is undetermined. V was pared by 0 bases and J by 0 bases, with 3 bases between. In germline, CDR1 is LGHDT, CDR2 YNNKEL (reference sequence). The CDR3 sequence is 15 residues long. The CDR3 DNA reads TGTGCCAGCAGCCAAGACTTCTCTGGGGCCAACGTCCTGACTTTC. Amino acid sequence: CASSQDFSGANVLTF.

This clonotype has more than one count but fewer than ten. The V call is TRBV6-2 or TRBV6-3, the J call TRBJ1-1; D not resolved. The CDR3 is made up of 17 amino acids. Trimming took 6 bases from V and 3 from J, leaving 23 bases between them. The germline CDR1 and CDR2 sequences are MNHEY and SVGEGT. Here the CDR3 DNA reads TGTGCCAGCAGAAACGAGGGATTCATTGACTTGGACACTGAAGCTTTCTTT. This translates into CASRNEGFIDLDTEAFF.

The V call is TRBV20-1, the J call TRBJ2-7; 11 bases are shared with TRBD1. After removal of 6 bases from V and 6 bases from J, the junction contained 10 bases not matched to a gene. Germline-derived CDR1 and CDR2 are DFQATT and SNEGSKA (reference sequence). The CDR3 is 14 amino acids. DNA of the CDR3: TGCAGTGCAAGGACAGGGGGCGCAGACGGCGAGCAGTACTTC. This gives the protein CSARTGGADGEQYF.

Many counts were recorded for this clonotype. CDR3 sequence: CSARDAGTGKETQYF. CDR3 DNA sequence: TGCAGTGCTAGAGATGCTGGGACAGGGAAAGAGACCCAGTACTTC. V gene TRBV20-1 combines with J gene TRBJ2-5; 9 bases map to TRBD1. The CDR3 runs 15 residues. J gave up 3 bases and V 0 bases, and 5 bases lay outside the gene matches. Germline V lookup: CDR1 DFQATT, CDR2 SNEGSKA (reference sequence).

This clonotype showed up many times. The DNA for the CDR3 is TGTGCCAGCAGTTACTCGATATGGGATCCTGAAGCTTTCTTT. It is translated as CASSYSIWDPEAFF. The chain employs TRBV6-2 or TRBV6-3 and TRBJ1-1; D ambiguous. The V end lost 0 bases, the J end lost 6 bases, and 11 bases lay between the germline ends. CDR3 length: 14 amino acids. Germline values: CDR1 MNHEY, CDR2 SVGEGT.

This clonotype came up many times. This chain connects TRBV4-1 to TRBJ2-2; D remains ambiguous. Between the trimmed V and J ends, which lost 0 bases and 6 bases, there was a span of 8 bases. CDR1 is MGHRA, CDR2 YSYEKL, per germline. The CDR3 totals 14 residues. The CDR3 DNA follows: TGCGCCAGCAGCCAAGATCATAGCCCCGGGGAGCTGTTTTTT. The encoded protein is CASSQDHSPGELFF.